Detailed here is one TCR beta chain. V lost 2 bases to trimming and J lost 8 bases, with 13 bases between them. The CDR3 loop spans 15 amino acids. CDR1 and CDR2 from the germline V gene are MNHNS and SASEGT. This specimen comes from a study of T cell responses to AZD1222 COVID-19 vaccine. Data came from immunoSEQ multiplex PCR; TCRdb stores just in-frame clones and leaves some out. The sample lists about 130,000 clones, roughly nine tenths seen once, with 2.8% in the top ten. The receptor's source is an adult in good health. Material: peripheral blood, obtained on day 0 of AZD1222 vaccination. The V gene is TRBV6-1, the J gene TRBJ1-6, with TRBD1 as a possible D gene (5 bases). CDR3 sequence: CASSEIFWGDSPLHF. In nucleotides, the CDR3 is TGTGCCAGCAGTGAAATATTTTGGGGGGATTCACCCCTCCACTTT.